A selection of T cell receptor beta chains follows, all from one sample in a study of shared clonotypes between healthy human individuals. The method was immunoSEQ multiplex PCR; TCRdb's version includes in-frame clones alone and lacks a portion of them. The table lists 1.4 million to 1.5 million clones, 96% of them singletons, with 1.2% in the top ten. The specimen was naive CD4+ T cells sorted from blood. These receptors originate from a man aged 30-40 years in good health. Both conserved end residues are part of each CDR3. D genes are given only for firm matches. Rows give clone size only sometimes, using once, few, many, or a class for an expanded clone.

size,D,J,V,DNA,CDR3
-,-,TRBJ1-1,TRBV25-1,TGTGCCAGCAGGGACCTTGGGCCAAACACTGAAGCTTTCTTT,CASRDLGPNTEAFF
-,TRBD1,TRBJ2-5,TRBV29-1,TGCAGCGTCTATACCCTACAGGGGATGGGGGCCCAGTACTTC,CSVYTLQGMGAQYF
-,TRBD1,TRBJ1-2,TRBV19,TGTGCCAGTAGTCCCGGGACAGGGAAAGCCGCAGATGGCTACACCTTC,CASSPGTGKAADGYTF
once,TRBD1,TRBJ2-1,TRBV5-6,TGTGCCAGCAGTGTGGGACAGGAGTACAATGAGCAGTTCTTC,CASSVGQEYNEQFF
-,-,TRBJ2-3,TRBV9,TGTGCCAGCGGGCGTGGTTCGAGTCCCACAGATACGCAGTATTTT,CASGRGSSPTDTQYF
once,TRBD1,TRBJ1-5,TRBV28,TGTGCCAGCAGCGACAGGGGTACACAGCCCCAGCATTTT,CASSDRGTQPQHF
-,-,TRBJ2-1,TRBV6-4,TGTGCCAGCAGAGCGGACGCCTACAATGAGCAGTTCTTC,CASRADAYNEQFF
once,-,TRBJ1-2,TRBV10-3,TGTGCCATCAGTGAGTCGGGGAGGAAAAACTATGGCTACACCTTC,CAISESGRKNYGYTF
-,-,TRBJ1-2,TRBV6-1,TGTGCCAGCAGTGAGGGGGACACCCTCAACTATGGCTACACCTTC,CASSEGDTLNYGYTF
once,-,TRBJ2-1,TRBV27,TGTGCCAGCAGTCCAACTTATGCTGGCTCCTACAATGAGCAGTTCTTC,CASSPTYAGSYNEQFF
once,-,TRBJ1-3,TRBV5-6,TGTGCCAGCAGCTTGAAGGGGTATCCTGGAAACACCATATATTTT,CASSLKGYPGNTIYF
-,TRBD1,TRBJ2-4,TRBV7-3,TGTGCCAGCAGCTTAGAGGGGGCTAGGGAAAACATTCAGTACTTC,CASSLEGARENIQYF
-,-,TRBJ2-7,TRBV7-2,TGTGCCAGCAGCTTAGAAGAGGGTTCCCCCTACGAGCAGTACTTC,CASSLEEGSPYEQYF
-,-,TRBJ2-1,TRBV4-3,TGCGCCAGCAGCCAAGATAGAAGCGACCACTACAATGAGCAGTTCTTC,CASSQDRSDHYNEQFF
-,TRBD1,TRBJ1-4,TRBV5-1,TGCGCCAGCAGCCGAACAGGGGTGGGTGAAAAACTGTTTTTT,CASSRTGVGEKLFF
few,-,TRBJ1-1,TRBV2,TGTGCCAGCAGTGATTCTTCCGGGATCGAGACTGAAGCTTTCTTT,CASSDSSGIETEAFF
-,TRBD1,TRBJ1-1,TRBV19,TGTGCCAGTAGTATATGGACAGGCGCTATGAACACTGAAGCTTTCTTT,CASSIWTGAMNTEAFF
-,-,TRBJ1-5,TRBV7-8,TGTGCCAGCAGCTTAGCGGGGGGGTACGGGGATCAGCCCCAGCATTTT,CASSLAGGYGDQPQHF
-,-,TRBJ2-7,TRBV4-1,TGCGCCAGCAGCCAAGCCGGGGGCGGGAGTACCGACGAGCAGTACTTC,CASSQAGGGSTDEQYF
few,TRBD2,TRBJ2-2,TRBV10-3,TGTGCCATCAGTGAGTCAGGACTAGCGGGATCCTCGAACACCGGGGAGCTGTTTTTT,CAISESGLAGSSNTGELFF
-,-,TRBJ2-3,TRBV14,TGTGCCAGCAGCCAAAGAGTTTTAGCGGTGAGCACAGATACGCAGTATTTT,CASSQRVLAVSTDTQYF
-,TRBD1,TRBJ1-2,TRBV6-1,TGTGCCAGCAGTGAAGCGGGACAGGGTACTTTTAACTATGGCTACACCTTC,CASSEAGQGTFNYGYTF
-,-,TRBJ1-3,TRBV6-5,TGTGCCAGCAGGCCAAGAGTCTACTCTGGAAACACCATATATTTT,CASRPRVYSGNTIYF
-,TRBD2,TRBJ2-1,TRBV4-3,TGCGCCAGCAGCCGGGCACTAGCGGGACCGTTTGCTTTCAATGAGCAGTTCTTC,CASSRALAGPFAFNEQFF
-,TRBD2,TRBJ2-3,TRBV11-2,TGTGCCAGTGGGATTTTAGCGGGCTCCACAGATACGCAGTATTTT,CASGILAGSTDTQYF
-,TRBD2,TRBJ2-1,TRBV5-1,TGCGCCAGCAGCTTTCAAGCGGGAGCCGATGAGCAGTTCTTC,CASSFQAGADEQFF
-,TRBD1,TRBJ2-7,TRBV28,TGTGCCAGCAGTTTAGGGGACAGACTTTATTACGAGCAGTACTTC,CASSLGDRLYYEQYF